The 22 T cell receptor beta chains presented below share a single source sample, sequenced in a study of T cells expressing NK-cell markers. TCRdb re-called the 5' RACE reads, yielding one record per CDR3 amino acid sequence without DNA. This sample contains a few hundred thousand distinct CDR3 sequences. Sequencing used blood T cells: a sorted CD56 or NKG2C T cell subset, CD4+ or CD8+ T cells, or bulk PBMC T cells (not recorded which). Receptors originate from a man aged 18 to 69 in good health.

V is TRBV24-1 and J is TRBJ2-3; TCRdb lists TRBD1, though no DNA is available to test this call. There are 15 residues in the CDR3. Germline CDR1 reads KGHDR; CDR2 reads SFDVKD. The CDR3 here is CATSGSEGLTDTQYF.

The V and J genes are TRBV6-1 and TRBJ2-7; TCRdb lists TRBD1, though no DNA is available to test this call. The CDR3 sequence is 14 residues long. CDR1 and CDR2 from the germline V gene are MNHNS and SASEGT. This CDR3 reads CASSKRGAINEQYF.

The V gene is TRBV15, the J gene TRBJ2-7; the TCRdb call, TRBD1, lacks DNA for checking. CDR3 length: 18 residues. Germline V gene data show CDR1 as LNHNV and CDR2 as YYDKDF (reference sequence). The CDR3 is CATSRPGQGLARSYEQYF.

The J gene is TRBJ2-5, the V gene TRBV28; TCRdb picks TRBD2, but there is no DNA to check that call. This CDR3 spans 15 amino acids. CDR1 is MDHEN, CDR2 SYDVKM, per germline. The CDR3 protein is CASSSLTGLFGTQYF.

The J gene is TRBJ2-1, the V gene TRBV5-1; checking the TCRdb D call of TRBD1 is not possible without DNA. The CDR3 runs 14 residues. Germline lookup yields CDR1 SGHRS and CDR2 YFSETQ. This chain's CDR3 is CASSWGATGVEQFF. Drawing the rest from reference TRBV5-1 and TRBJ2-1, the complete variable domain is KAGVTQTPRYLIKTRGQQVTLSCSPISGHRSVSWYQQTPGQGLQFLFEYFSETQRNKGNFPGRFSGRQFSNSRSEMNVSTLELGDSALYLCASSWGATGVEQFFGPGTRLTVL.

CDR3 sequence reads: CASSFEGLGNQPQHF. The V call is TRBV5-1, the J call TRBJ1-5. There are 15 residues in the CDR3. Germline CDR1 SGHRS, CDR2 YFSETQ.

The CDR3 protein is CSVSGTGGNQPQHF. The rearrangement joins TRBV29-1 to TRBJ1-5; TCRdb lists TRBD1, though no DNA is available to test this call. The CDR3 is 14 residues long. Germline V lookup: CDR1 SQVTM, CDR2 ANQGSEA.

V is TRBV5-1 and J is TRBJ2-5; the D call from TCRdb, TRBD1, cannot be confirmed without DNA. Germline lookup yields CDR1 SGHRS and CDR2 YFSETQ. The CDR3 length is 15 residues. CDR3 sequence: CASSLTGTGEETQYF.

V and J are TRBV30 and TRBJ2-3; the TCRdb D gene call, TRBD2, has no DNA to confirm it. The CDR3 contains 12 residues. Germline-derived CDR1 and CDR2 are GTSNPN and SVGIG (reference sequence). Here the CDR3 reads CAWSETTYTQYF. Variable domain in full (rest from reference TRBV30 and TRBJ2-3): SQTIHQWPATLVQPVGSPLSLECTVEGTSNPNLYWYRQAAGRGLQLLFYSVGIGQISSEVPQNLSASRPQDRQFILSSKKLLLSDSGFYLCAWSETTYTQYFGPGTRLTVL.

The chain has TRBV7-9 and TRBJ2-1; the D gene TCRdb calls, TRBD1, cannot be checked with no DNA. CDR1 SEHNR and CDR2 FQNEAQ come from the germline V gene (reference sequence). The CDR3 contains 14 residues. The CDR3 is CASSLGVARDEQFF.

V gene TRBV5-1 combines with J gene TRBJ2-7. Germline V gives CDR1 SGHRS, CDR2 YFSETQ. The CDR3 has 15 residues. CDR3 in amino acids: CASSSAPGSSYEQYF.

V gene TRBV3-1 combines with J gene TRBJ2-5; TCRdb reports TRBD2, a call that lacks DNA to check it against. CDR1 is LGHDT and CDR2 is YNNKEL in the germline V gene (reference sequence). This CDR3 has 16 residues. This chain's CDR3 is CASSHWVAGSQETQYF.

This chain joins TRBV6-2 or TRBV6-3 and TRBJ2-7; there is no DNA to check the TCRdb D call of TRBD1. Germline loops: CDR1 MNHEY, CDR2 SVGEGT. The CDR3 runs to 18 residues. The CDR3 spells CASSYSVRWGQALYEQYF.

This rearrangement joins TRBV20-1 to TRBJ2-5; TCRdb's D gene call, TRBD2, goes unchecked for lack of DNA. The germline CDR1 and CDR2 sequences are DFQATT and SNEGSKA (reference sequence). CDR3 length equals 13 residues. This CDR3 is CSEGSGAQETQYF.

The chain combines TRBV5-1 with TRBJ2-3. The germline gives CDR1 SGHRS, CDR2 YFSETQ. This CDR3 comprises 12 residues. The CDR3 loop is CASSLSRDTQYF.

V usage is TRBV29-1 and J usage is TRBJ1-4. The CDR3 length is 13 residues. Germline V gene data show CDR1 as SQVTM and CDR2 as ANQGSEA. CDR3 sequence reads: CSVFDNGNEKLFF.

The V and J genes are TRBV12-3 or TRBV12-4 and TRBJ1-1. There are 13 residues in the CDR3. The CDR3 here is CASSLDGRGWAFF.

The J gene is TRBJ2-3, the V gene TRBV15; TCRdb outputs TRBD2, but without DNA this stays unchecked. CDR3 length: 18 residues. Germline-derived CDR1 and CDR2 are LNHNV and YYDKDF (reference sequence). CDR3 sequence: CATSRISPLAGGADTQYF.

This chain joins TRBV6-1 and TRBJ2-3; with no DNA, the TCRdb D assignment of TRBD2 cannot be verified. The CDR3 loop spans 15 amino acids. Germline CDR1 reads MNHNS; CDR2 reads SASEGT. This chain's CDR3 is CASSTTSGSTDTQYF.

The chain joins TRBV20-1 to TRBJ2-2. The CDR3 covers 15 residues. Germline CDR1 reads DFQATT; CDR2 reads SNEGSKA (reference sequence). Here the CDR3 reads CSARDWALNTGELFF.

The chain combines TRBV29-1 with TRBJ1-2. CDR1 and CDR2 (germline): SQVTM, ANQGSEA. This CDR3 contains 13 residues. This CDR3 is CSVVRQINYGYTF.

The rearrangement links TRBV7-2 to TRBJ2-1; TCRdb designates TRBD1, a call that cannot be tested without DNA. CDR1 SGHTA and CDR2 FQGNSA come from the germline V gene. The CDR3 has 15 residues. CDR3 amino acids: CASSSPGLTYNEQFF.